Listed below are T cell receptor beta chains from one sample, sequenced in a study of cytomegalovirus exposure and HLA in healthy donors. Profiling relied on immunoSEQ multiplex PCR, and the TCRdb table lists in-frame clones only, not all of them. The sample has around 190,000 clones, almost 80% seen once. Sample: PBMCs. Receptor source: a woman aged 18 to 35 in good health and CMV-seronegative. The CDR3 runs from the conserved cysteine through the conserved F or W. Fields, in order: CDR3 protein, V gene, D gene, J gene. D genes are given only for firm matches.

CDR3aa: CASSLRLSAYGYTF; v_gene: TRBV11-2; d_gene: .; j_gene: TRBJ1-2
CDR3aa: CASSPGTSRETQYF; v_gene: TRBV9; d_gene: TRBD2; j_gene: TRBJ2-5
CDR3aa: CASSYGHYSGVTQYF; v_gene: TRBV7-2; d_gene: TRBD2; j_gene: TRBJ2-3
CDR3aa: CASSTGYNEQFF; v_gene: TRBV19; d_gene: .; j_gene: TRBJ2-1
CDR3aa: CASSVVGQGNEQYF; v_gene: TRBV9; d_gene: TRBD1; j_gene: TRBJ2-7
CDR3aa: CASTRAGGVDTQYF; v_gene: TRBV7-3; d_gene: TRBD2; j_gene: TRBJ2-3
CDR3aa: CASSYRDLGADEQFF; v_gene: TRBV5-1; d_gene: .; j_gene: TRBJ2-1
CDR3aa: CASSEAALAPDEQFF; v_gene: TRBV6-1; d_gene: .; j_gene: TRBJ2-1
CDR3aa: CASSLMVAAQETQYF; v_gene: TRBV5-1; d_gene: .; j_gene: TRBJ2-5
CDR3aa: CAIRKQGDVGYGYTF; v_gene: TRBV10-3; d_gene: TRBD1; j_gene: TRBJ1-2
CDR3aa: CASSVEEGPNSPLHF; v_gene: TRBV9; d_gene: .; j_gene: TRBJ1-6
CDR3aa: CATSRGLGMNTEAFF; v_gene: TRBV15; d_gene: .; j_gene: TRBJ1-1
CDR3aa: CASSEDRANTEAFF; v_gene: TRBV7-8; d_gene: TRBD1; j_gene: TRBJ1-1
CDR3aa: CASSPRGLRDEKLFF; v_gene: TRBV12-1; d_gene: .; j_gene: TRBJ1-4
CDR3aa: CATSRPRGGNQPQHF; v_gene: TRBV15; d_gene: .; j_gene: TRBJ1-5
CDR3aa: CASSQTIPSSYEQYF; v_gene: TRBV19; d_gene: .; j_gene: TRBJ2-7
CDR3aa: CASSQNRGNTGELFF; v_gene: TRBV4-1; d_gene: TRBD1; j_gene: TRBJ2-2
CDR3aa: CASNETPGTGGFGANVLTF; v_gene: TRBV7-4; d_gene: TRBD1; j_gene: TRBJ2-6
CDR3aa: CASSPHRGQDYGYTF; v_gene: TRBV7-2; d_gene: TRBD1; j_gene: TRBJ1-2
CDR3aa: CASSLFGQGFLSQPQHF; v_gene: TRBV28; d_gene: TRBD1; j_gene: TRBJ1-5
CDR3aa: CAWTKRSSYNEQFF; v_gene: TRBV30; d_gene: .; j_gene: TRBJ2-1
CDR3aa: CASSQETSGAYEQYF; v_gene: TRBV4-3; d_gene: TRBD2; j_gene: TRBJ2-7
CDR3aa: CASSLVLAFTDTQYF; v_gene: TRBV7-9; d_gene: .; j_gene: TRBJ2-3
CDR3aa: CASSRQGDTEAFF; v_gene: TRBV28; d_gene: TRBD1; j_gene: TRBJ1-1
CDR3aa: CASSPGGAQTGELFF; v_gene: TRBV5-1; d_gene: TRBD2; j_gene: TRBJ2-2
CDR3aa: CASSRVAGDSPLHF; v_gene: TRBV6-5; d_gene: .; j_gene: TRBJ1-6
CDR3aa: CASGFTTSGSIGEQFF; v_gene: TRBV12-5; d_gene: TRBD2; j_gene: TRBJ2-1
CDR3aa: CASSMFRNTEAFF; v_gene: TRBV19; d_gene: .; j_gene: TRBJ1-1
CDR3aa: CASSLVREGPGEQFF; v_gene: TRBV7-9; d_gene: TRBD2; j_gene: TRBJ2-1
CDR3aa: CASGDPDRRPLGYTF; v_gene: TRBV5-1; d_gene: TRBD1; j_gene: TRBJ1-2
CDR3aa: CASSPSGSPNEQFF; v_gene: TRBV19; d_gene: .; j_gene: TRBJ2-1
CDR3aa: CASSPPGGNQPQHF; v_gene: TRBV27; d_gene: .; j_gene: TRBJ1-5